This T cell receptor (beta chain) derives from a study of PD-1 blockade in classical Hodgkin lymphoma. Broader study findings: Complete responders' diversity at baseline resembled that of newly diagnosed patients.

Here immunoSEQ multiplex PCR was the method, and the copy in TCRdb shows in-frame clones only, minus some. The table has 25,000 to 30,000 clones, more than 60% seen once. Patients all relapsed after autologous stem cell transplantation, and there was variation in brentuximab vedotin exposure. About this clone itself: The antigen is unknown.

From germline, CDR1 is MGHRA and CDR2 YSYEKL. The CDR3 spans 17 residues. V lost 4 bases and J 0 bases, leaving 16 bases between the germline ends. The sequences come from peripheral blood mononuclear cells (PBMCs), collected before the second cycle of nivolumab. The gene calls are TRBV4-1 and TRBJ2-1; tentative D call: TRBD2 (6 bases). The clonotype was recovered from a human donor with classical Hodgkin lymphoma. CDR3 in DNA: TGCGCCAGCAGCCCGAAGCTCGGGGGAAGCTCCTACAATGAGCAGTTCTTC. Residues: CASSPKLGGSSYNEQFF.